Each of the 32 T cell receptor beta chains below was sequenced from the same sample in a study of T cells in narcolepsy. Here immunoSEQ multiplex PCR was the method, and the copy in TCRdb shows in-frame clones only, minus some. Seen here are some 30,000 clones, around 79% observed once, and the top ten hold 0.85% to 1.3%. The material sequenced was CD45RA- memory CD4+ T cells from PBMCs. These receptors were obtained from a human donor with narcolepsy.

The chain couples TRBV9 to TRBJ2-5, with 8 bases that match TRBD1. CDR3 size: 13 residues. CDR1 is SGDLS and CDR2 is YYNGEE in the germline V gene. Trimming took 0 bases from V and 10 from J; bases not matched to a gene: 5. The CDR3 region has the DNA TGTGCCAGCAGCGTAGGGACAGGGCAACACCAGTACTTC. Amino acids: CASSVGTGQHQYF.

The CDR3 sequence: CASRGNRLGTEAFF. In DNA, the CDR3 is TGCGCCAGCAGGGGAAACCGTTTGGGCACTGAAGCTTTCTTT. The chain uses TRBV5-1 and TRBJ1-1, with no clear D. Trimming pared 5 bases from V and 4 bases from J, leaving 15 bases between. Germline V gene lookup returns CDR1 SGHRS and CDR2 YFSETQ. The CDR3 contains 14 residues.

This clone turned up a few times. The chain links TRBV9 to TRBJ2-7; D is perhaps TRBD1 (5 bases). V was clipped by 0 bases and J by 0 bases, with 7 bases between them. The CDR3 loop spans 14 amino acids. Germline CDR1 reads SGDLS; CDR2 reads YYNGEE. CDR3 region: CASSVGGVSYEQYF. CDR3 nucleotide sequence: TGTGCCAGCAGCGTAGGGGGCGTCTCCTACGAGCAGTACTTC.

The chain has TRBV4-2 and TRBJ2-2, with 7 bases that match TRBD2. The CDR3 extends over 16 amino acids. Per the germline V gene, CDR1 is LGHNA and CDR2 is YNFKEQ. V was pared by 0 bases and J by 8 bases, with 9 bases of the junction left unmatched. The CDR3 coding sequence is TGTGCCAGCAGCCAAGAGTCTGGACTAGTCCCTGGGGAGCTGTTTTTT. It specifies CASSQESGLVPGELFF.

The rearrangement links TRBV7-2 to TRBJ2-7; TRBD1 matches at 8 bases. This CDR3 contains 13 residues. V shed 4 bases and J 5 bases; nucleotides not matched to a gene: 4. Germline values: CDR1 SGHTA, CDR2 FQGNSA. The DNA of the CDR3 is TGTGCCAGCAGCTCAAGGACAGGGAACGAGCAGTACTTC. As protein: CASSSRTGNEQYF.

The chain carries TRBV15 and TRBJ1-1; D gene unclear. The CDR3 has 14 residues. Germline CDR1 and CDR2: LNHNV and YYDKDF (reference sequence). Between the trimmed V and J ends, which lost 4 bases and 10 bases, there was a span of 19 bases. The CDR3 sequence: CATSTAGLLRGAFF. For the CDR3, the DNA is TGTGCCACCAGCACCGCGGGCCTCCTAAGAGGAGCTTTCTTT.

J is TRBJ1-4 and V is TRBV28, with D hard to call. The CDR3 contains 13 residues. Trimming shortened V by 11 bases and J by 8 bases, and 18 bases separated the two germline ends. Germline-derived CDR1 and CDR2 are MDHEN and SYDVKM. The CDR3 loop reads CAGKGMGKEKLFF. CDR3 bases: TGTGCCGGTAAAGGAATGGGGAAGGAAAAACTGTTTTTT.

V and J are TRBV7-9 and TRBJ1-2; TRBD1 might be the D (6 bases). Looked up from germline, CDR1 is SEHNR and CDR2 is FQNEAQ (reference sequence). Trimming removed 1 base at V and 8 bases at J, with 14 bases between. The length of the CDR3 is 14 residues. The CDR3 spells CASSLDRTGRGYTF. The CDR3 DNA is TGTGCCAGCAGCTTAGATCGAACAGGGAGAGGCTACACCTTC.

This sequence joins TRBV29-1 and TRBJ1-1, with TRBD1 identical over 7 bases. In germline, CDR1 is SQVTM, CDR2 ANQGSEA. The CDR3 spans 15 residues. Trimming at V came to 6 bases and at J to 0 bases, leaving 10 bases not matched to a gene. The CDR3 DNA reads TGCAGCGTCATGGGCGGGACAGCTTTGAACACTGAAGCTTTCTTT. Its protein product is CSVMGGTALNTEAFF.

The chain combines TRBV11-3 with TRBJ2-7; 10 bases match TRBD2. The germline V gene encodes CDR1 SGHNT and CDR2 YENEEA. J lost 4 bases, V lost 2 bases, and 5 bases had no gene match. This CDR3 contains 15 residues. DNA of the CDR3: TGTGCCAGCAGCTTACCGGGACTAGCGTATTACGAGCAGTACTTC. Translation: CASSLPGLAYYEQYF.

In its sample, this clone was seen once. This chain joins TRBV27 and TRBJ2-7, with 11 positions matching TRBD2. Germline-derived CDR1 and CDR2 are MNHEY and SMNVEV (reference sequence). This CDR3 has 17 amino acids. Trimming at V came to 4 bases and at J to 4 bases, leaving 12 bases not matched to a gene. CDR3 region: CASSSGLAAGEGYEQYF. The CDR3 nucleotides read TGTGCCAGCAGTTCGGGACTAGCGGCGGGAGAAGGATACGAGCAGTACTTC.

Points on this clone: Its ends do not fully match the called genes, so a read error is possible. The rearrangement links TRBV6-1 to TRBJ2-1, with 8 bases fitting TRBD2. Per germline, CDR1 MNHNS and CDR2 SASEGT. The CDR3 consists of 15 residues. The DNA for the CDR3 is TGTGCCAGCAGAGCCTGGCGGGAGGCAAACAATGAGCAGCTCTTC. Translation gives CASRAWREANNEQLF.

The V and J genes are TRBV6-1 and TRBJ1-4; maybe TRBD1 (6 bases). This CDR3 region has 15 residues. Germline assignment: CDR1 MNHNS and CDR2 SASEGT. V gave up 2 bases and J gave up 8 bases, with 15 bases separating them. As DNA, the CDR3 is TGTGCCAGCAGTGAATCCAGGGGAGGCGGAGAAAAACTGTTTTTT. Translation: CASSESRGGGEKLFF.

As concerns this clone: This sample also contains other DNA sequences that code for the same CDR3. V is TRBV4-1 and J is TRBJ1-3; D ambiguous. CDR3 length equals 16 residues. Trimming stripped 0 bases from V and 0 bases from J, with 9 bases between. CDR1 MGHRA and CDR2 YSYEKL come from the germline V gene. In DNA, the CDR3 is TGCGCCAGCAGCCAAGATCTGGGGATCTCTGGAAACACCATATATTTT. This encodes CASSQDLGISGNTIYF.

This chain uses TRBV5-4 with TRBJ2-7; 7 positions match TRBD1. J lost 2 bases, V lost 1 base, and 6 bases had no gene match. Germline V gives CDR1 SGHNT, CDR2 YYREEE (reference sequence). CDR3 length equals 15 residues. CDR3 in DNA: TGTGCCAGCAGCTTGCCGACCGGGACAGCCTACGAGCAGTACTTC. The encoded protein is CASSLPTGTAYEQYF.

V usage is TRBV7-2 and J usage is TRBJ1-5, with D maybe TRBD1 (5 bases). Germline CDR1 and CDR2: SGHTA and FQGNSA. The CDR3 length is 16 residues. Trimming removed 3 bases from V and 1 base from J, with 13 bases in between. The CDR3: CASSFGTGRSNQPQHF. The CDR3 DNA reads TGTGCCAGCAGCTTCGGGACCGGGAGGAGCAATCAGCCCCAGCATTTT.

In regard to this clone: One junction end disagrees with the germline gene, perhaps due to a read error. The chain joins TRBV14 to TRBJ2-7, with a possible D match to TRBD1 (6 bases). In germline, CDR1 is SGHDN, CDR2 FVKESK. This CDR3 has 15 residues. The CDR3 reads CASSHDSGFRGEQCF. As DNA, the CDR3 is TGTGCCAGCAGCCACGACTCGGGTTTCAGGGGCGAGCAGTGCTTC.

This clone was recorded once. The rearrangement joins TRBV6-1 to TRBJ1-2, with a weak D call TRBD1 (5 bases). CDR3 size: 15 residues. Trimming took 5 bases from V and 4 from J, leaving 17 bases between them. Germline V gene data show CDR1 as MNHNS and CDR2 as SASEGT. CDR3 in DNA: TGTGCCAGCAGTTTGCAGAGGGGAAAGAGCTATGGCTACACCTTC. This sequence encodes CASSLQRGKSYGYTF.

This chain links TRBV19 with TRBJ2-1; no clear D gene. Germline CDR1 is LNHDA and CDR2 is SQIVND (reference sequence). Trimming stripped 5 bases from V and 9 bases from J, with 14 bases between. The CDR3 loop spans 13 amino acids. Here the CDR3 reads CASSRRSSLEQFF. CDR3 in DNA: TGTGCCAGTAGTCGAAGGTCAAGCCTTGAGCAGTTCTTC.

The gene calls are TRBV11-3 and TRBJ2-3; D unclear. This CDR3 spans 13 amino acids. V shed 5 bases and J shed 3 bases, with 9 bases lying between them. CDR1 is SGHNT, CDR2 YENEEA, per germline. The CDR3 region is CASSPRETDTQYF. CDR3 in DNA: TGTGCCAGCAGCCCAAGAGAAACAGATACGCAGTATTTT. The whole variable domain, remainder taken from reference TRBV11-3 and TRBJ2-3, is EAGVVQSPRYKIIEKKQPVAFWCNPISGHNTLYWYLQNLGQGPELLIRYENEEAVDDSQLPKDRFSAERLKGVDSTLKIQPAELGDSAVYLCASSPRETDTQYFGPGTRLTVL.

This sequence joins TRBV6-1 and TRBJ1-1, with a weak D call TRBD1 (5 bases). The CDR3 contains 15 residues. The V end was cut by 8 bases, the J end by 0 bases, with 16 bases between. Germline loops: CDR1 MNHNS, CDR2 SASEGT. The CDR3 DNA reads as TGTGCCAGCGATGGGGGTTGGAGGGTGAACACTGAAGCTTTCTTT. Amino acids: CASDGGWRVNTEAFF.

The genes are TRBV19 and TRBJ1-4; D is perhaps TRBD1 (6 bases). Germline V lookup: CDR1 LNHDA, CDR2 SQIVND (reference sequence). The CDR3 is 13 residues long. With 9 bases removed from V and 5 bases from J, the gap between germline ends came to 13 bases. The CDR3: CARAQGLNEKLFF. Here the CDR3 DNA reads TGTGCCAGGGCCCAGGGGCTGAATGAAAAACTGTTTTTT.

V gene TRBV10-1 combines with J gene TRBJ2-5; D is unclear. The CDR3 is 16 residues long. V was shortened by 5 bases and J by 1 base, with 17 bases between the two germline ends. Germline CDR1 and CDR2: WNHNN and SYGVQD (reference sequence). The chain's CDR3 is CASSSSPGWPQETQYF. CDR3 in DNA: TGCGCCAGCAGTTCGTCCCCGGGTTGGCCCCAAGAGACCCAGTACTTC.

In its sample, this clone was seen a few times. The chain joins TRBV4-3 to TRBJ1-1; D is perhaps TRBD1 (5 bases). Germline V lookup: CDR1 LGHNA, CDR2 YSLEER. The V end was cut by 0 bases, the J end by 1 base, with 9 bases between. CDR3 length: 15 amino acids. CDR3 sequence: CASSQESGRNTEAFF. Written as DNA, the CDR3 is TGCGCCAGCAGCCAAGAGTCAGGGAGGAACACTGAAGCTTTCTTT.

V gene TRBV29-1 combines with J gene TRBJ1-4; a weak D match, TRBD1 (6 bases). The CDR3 has 13 amino acids. Trimming pared 4 bases from V and 10 bases from J, leaving 16 bases between. Germline V lookup: CDR1 SQVTM, CDR2 ANQGSEA. The CDR3 DNA reads as TGCAGCGTTGGTCACGGGGGCTCCGGAAAACTGTTTTTT. Encoded protein: CSVGHGGSGKLFF. Together with reference TRBV29-1 and TRBJ1-4, the CDR3 gives the full variable domain: SAVISQKPSRDICQRGTSLTIQCQVDSQVTMMFWYRQQPGQSLTLIATANQGSEATYESGFVIDKFPISRPNLTFSTLTVSNMSPEDSSIYLCSVGHGGSGKLFFGSGTQLSVL.

V is TRBV5-1 and J is TRBJ2-3; D not certain. The germline V and J ends were trimmed by 1 base and 2 bases, with 5 bases remaining between them. Germline lookup yields CDR1 SGHRS and CDR2 YFSETQ. The CDR3 consists of 13 residues. The CDR3 bases are TGCGCCAGCAGCTTGACAGCCACAGATACGCAGTATTTT. This codes for CASSLTATDTQYF. Looking up the rest from reference TRBV5-1 and TRBJ2-3 gives the full variable domain: KAGVTQTPRYLIKTRGQQVTLSCSPISGHRSVSWYQQTPGQGLQFLFEYFSETQRNKGNFPGRFSGRQFSNSRSEMNVSTLELGDSALYLCASSLTATDTQYFGPGTRLTVL.

The rearrangement links TRBV5-4 to TRBJ1-2, with 12 bases identical to TRBD1. Germline V lookup: CDR1 SGHNT, CDR2 YYREEE (reference sequence). V was clipped by 4 bases and J by 5 bases; unmatched bases: 9. The CDR3 contains 16 residues. The CDR3 DNA sequence: TGTGCCAGCAGCAGCCACCCGGGACAGGGGGCTTATGGCTACACCTTC. Translated, it gives CASSSHPGQGAYGYTF. The whole variable domain, filled in from reference TRBV5-4 and TRBJ1-2, reads ETGVTQSPTHLIKTRGQQVTLRCSSQSGHNTVSWYQQALGQGPQFIFQYYREEENGRGNFPPRFSGLQFPNYSSELNVNALELDDSALYLCASSSHPGQGAYGYTFGSGTRLTVV.

This clone was detected only a few times. The chain recombines TRBV5-4 with TRBJ2-7; no reliable D call. CDR1 is SGHNT and CDR2 is YYREEE in the germline V gene (reference sequence). The CDR3 runs 13 residues. V lost 2 bases and J 5 bases, leaving 11 bases between the germline ends. CDR3: CASSLSLSHEQYF. The DNA of the CDR3 is TGTGCCAGCAGCTTAAGCTTGTCCCACGAGCAGTACTTC.

This clone has only a few counts. The V and J genes are TRBV27 and TRBJ2-7, with TRBD2 identical over 10 bases. V was pared by 5 bases and J by 0 bases, with 16 bases of the junction left unmatched. Germline V gives CDR1 MNHEY, CDR2 SMNVEV (reference sequence). The CDR3 contains 19 residues. In DNA form, the CDR3 reads TGTGCCAGCAGTCCTCGACTAGCGGGCCACAGAACTGACTCCTACGAGCAGTACTTC. Protein product: CASSPRLAGHRTDSYEQYF.

The chain couples TRBV27 to TRBJ1-2, with 9 bases matching TRBD1. This CDR3 has 14 residues. With 8 bases clipped from V and 8 bases from J, the junction kept 12 bases outside the gene matches. Germline CDR1 reads MNHEY; CDR2 reads SMNVEV (reference sequence). The chain's CDR3 is CASGKWDREEGYTF. CDR3 DNA sequence: TGTGCCAGCGGTAAATGGGACAGGGAGGAGGGCTACACCTTC.

This chain joins TRBV28 and TRBJ1-1; D may be TRBD1 (5 bases). CDR1 and CDR2 (germline): MDHEN, SYDVKM. V was shortened by 7 bases and J by 6 bases, with 21 bases between the two germline ends. The CDR3 length is 15 residues. CDR3 sequence (DNA): TGTGCCAGCATCCGTGGGGCGGGAGGGCCCCCTGAAGCTTTCTTT. Encoded protein: CASIRGAGGPPEAFF.

This rearrangement joins TRBV11-1 to TRBJ1-1, with 8 nucleotides matching TRBD1. Germline trimming cut 1 base from V and 5 bases from J; bases unmatched to any gene: 9. The CDR3 runs 16 residues. Germline CDR1 and CDR2: SGHAT and FQDESV (reference sequence). Here the CDR3 reads CASSLDNWTGTTEAFF. Written as DNA, the CDR3 is TGTGCCAGCAGCTTAGATAACTGGACAGGGACGACTGAAGCTTTCTTT.